This T cell receptor beta chain emerged from a study of technical replicates of blood from a handful of donors. The V gene end was trimmed by 6 bases and the J gene end by 10 bases; junction bases not matched to a gene: 8. This CDR3 is built from 15 residues. Germline V gene data show CDR1 as MDHEN and CDR2 as SYDVKM. Assay used: immunoSEQ multiplex PCR; TCRdb lists only in-frame clones, some missing. The sample yields 84,000 or so clones, approximately 93% seen once. The origin of this receptor is a human donor in good health. The rearrangement joins TRBV28 to TRBJ2-1, with TRBD2 matching 14 bases. The sequencing sample was made of T cells isolated from PBMCs. Written as DNA, the CDR3 is TGTGCCAGCAGGACAGGGACTAGCGGGAGAGTGGAGCAGTTCTTC. The encoded protein is CASRTGTSGRVEQFF.